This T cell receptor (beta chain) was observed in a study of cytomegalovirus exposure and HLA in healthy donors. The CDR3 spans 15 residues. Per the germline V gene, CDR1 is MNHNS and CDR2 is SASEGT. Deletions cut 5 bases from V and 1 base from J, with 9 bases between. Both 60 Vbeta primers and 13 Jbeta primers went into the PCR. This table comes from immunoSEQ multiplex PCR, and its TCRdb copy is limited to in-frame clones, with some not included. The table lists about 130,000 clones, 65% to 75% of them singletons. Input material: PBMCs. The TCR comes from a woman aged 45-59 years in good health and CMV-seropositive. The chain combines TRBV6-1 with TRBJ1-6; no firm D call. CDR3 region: CASSSEVSYNSPLHF. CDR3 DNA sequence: TGTGCCAGCAGTTCAGAGGTGTCCTATAATTCACCCCTCCACTTT.